The T cell receptor beta chain under discussion was sequenced for a study of PD-L1 blockade in urothelial cancer. Stated time point: pretreatment peripheral blood. Urothelial carcinoma, locally advanced or metastatic, affected the patients. Pretreatment and on-treatment samples were taken, numbering 1 to 8 per patient. Germline V gives CDR1 KGHSH, CDR2 LQKENI. J lost 1 base, V lost 0 bases, and 0 bases had no gene match. This CDR3 contains 16 residues. Using immunoSEQ multiplex PCR, the repertoire was profiled, and TCRdb retains in-frame clones only, with some absent. Here the sample spans under 55,000 clones, roughly 80% being singletons.

This TCR was recovered from an older man with urothelial cancer. The sequenced sample was PBMCs, obtained around atezolizumab (anti-PD-L1) treatment. This chain uses TRBV18 with TRBJ2-2; 9 bases map to TRBD2. For the CDR3, the DNA is TGTGCCAGCTCACCACCTAGCGGGAGGAACACCGGGGAGCTGTTTTTT. Its translation is CASSPPSGRNTGELFF.